This T cell receptor beta chain is from a study of glioma-infiltrating T cells. Notes on the study in general: Above-expected tissue-blood divergence occurred in all gliomas, most in low-grade ones. Only very few CDR3 sequences appeared in both tissue and blood.

This clonotype was observed at least ten times. The antigen remains undetermined. Using RNA template, CDR3s of TCR alpha and beta were amplified with iRepertoire arm-PCR. One-step reverse transcription and amplification started from approximately 100-400 ng of tissue mRNA or PBMC total RNA. TCRdb ran MiXCR on the multiplex PCR reads and lists one entry per CDR3 protein. The sample contains over 100,000 distinct CDR3 sequences, 25% of which appear only once. Sequencing input: glioma tissue, nonneoplastic brain tissue, or PBMCs (not recorded which). This clonotype originated in a human donor with low-grade glioma or glioblastoma, undergoing nonglioma brain surgery, or in good health (not recorded which).

CDR3 sequence reads: CASSLLQARTDTQYF. Here the CDR3 DNA reads TGTGCCAGCAGTTTATTACAAGCGAGGACAGATACGCAGTATTTT. V usage is TRBV12-3 or TRBV12-4 and J usage is TRBJ2-3, with D unresolved. The length of the CDR3 is 15 residues. Trimming took off 2 bases at V and 3 bases at J, with 12 bases between the two ends.